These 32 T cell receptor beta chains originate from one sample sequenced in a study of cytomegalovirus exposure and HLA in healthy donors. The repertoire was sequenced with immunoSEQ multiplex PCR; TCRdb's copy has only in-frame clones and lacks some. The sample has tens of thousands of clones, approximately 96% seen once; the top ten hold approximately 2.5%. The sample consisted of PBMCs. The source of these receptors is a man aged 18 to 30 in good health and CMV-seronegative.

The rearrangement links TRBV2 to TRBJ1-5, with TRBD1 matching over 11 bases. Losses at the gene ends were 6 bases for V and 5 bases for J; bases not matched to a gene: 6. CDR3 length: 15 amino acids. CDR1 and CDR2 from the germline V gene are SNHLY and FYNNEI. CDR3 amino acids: CASRAGTGGDQPQHF. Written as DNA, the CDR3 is TGTGCCAGCAGAGCCGGGACAGGGGGGGATCAGCCCCAGCATTTT.

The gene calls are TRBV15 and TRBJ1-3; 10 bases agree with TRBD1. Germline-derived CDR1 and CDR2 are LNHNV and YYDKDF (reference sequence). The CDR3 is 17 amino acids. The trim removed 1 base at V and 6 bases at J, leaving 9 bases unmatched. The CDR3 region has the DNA TGTGCCACCAGCAGAGGGAACTCCGGGACAGGGGCAAACACCATATATTTT. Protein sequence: CATSRGNSGTGANTIYF.

CDR3 protein: CAISESKQGSYYGYTF. The CDR3 DNA reads TGTGCCATCAGTGAGTCGAAACAAGGGAGTTACTATGGCTACACCTTC. The genes are TRBV10-3 and TRBJ1-2; D unclear. This CDR3 has 16 amino acids. Germline assignment: CDR1 ENHRY and CDR2 SYGVKD. The germline V and J ends were trimmed by 0 bases and 3 bases, with 14 bases remaining between them.

CDR3 sequence (DNA): TGCGCCAGCAGCCAAGGGACTAGCGGTACCACAGATACGCAGTATTTT. It yields the protein CASSQGTSGTTDTQYF. The V gene is TRBV4-1, the J gene TRBJ2-3; the match to TRBD2 covers 10 bases. After removal of 1 base from V and 2 bases from J, the junction contained 3 bases not matched to a gene. The CDR3 is 16 amino acids. Germline values: CDR1 MGHRA, CDR2 YSYEKL.

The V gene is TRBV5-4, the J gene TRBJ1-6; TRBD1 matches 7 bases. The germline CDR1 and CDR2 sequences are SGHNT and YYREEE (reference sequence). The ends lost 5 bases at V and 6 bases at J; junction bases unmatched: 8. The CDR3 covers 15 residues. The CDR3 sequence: CASSLGQSRNSPLHF. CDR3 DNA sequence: TGTGCCAGCAGTCTGGGACAGTCCCGTAATTCACCCCTCCACTTT.

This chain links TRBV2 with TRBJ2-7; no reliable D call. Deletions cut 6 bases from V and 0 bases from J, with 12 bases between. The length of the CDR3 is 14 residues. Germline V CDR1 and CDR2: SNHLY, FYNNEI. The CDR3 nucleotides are TGTGCCAGCAGGTTGACTGTGAGCTCCTACGAGCAGTACTTC. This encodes CASRLTVSSYEQYF.

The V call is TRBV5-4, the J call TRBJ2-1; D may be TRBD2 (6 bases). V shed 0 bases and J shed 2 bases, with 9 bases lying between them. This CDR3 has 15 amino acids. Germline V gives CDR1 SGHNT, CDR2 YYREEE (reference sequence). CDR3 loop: CASSLEAGTYNEQFF. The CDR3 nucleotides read TGTGCCAGCAGCTTGGAGGCGGGGACCTACAATGAGCAGTTCTTC.

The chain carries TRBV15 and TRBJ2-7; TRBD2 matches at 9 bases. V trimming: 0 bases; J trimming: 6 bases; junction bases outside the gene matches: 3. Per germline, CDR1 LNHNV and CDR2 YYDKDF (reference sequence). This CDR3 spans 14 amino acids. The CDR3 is CATSRDRGRAEQYF. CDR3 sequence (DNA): TGTGCCACCAGCAGAGATCGCGGGAGGGCCGAGCAGTACTTC.

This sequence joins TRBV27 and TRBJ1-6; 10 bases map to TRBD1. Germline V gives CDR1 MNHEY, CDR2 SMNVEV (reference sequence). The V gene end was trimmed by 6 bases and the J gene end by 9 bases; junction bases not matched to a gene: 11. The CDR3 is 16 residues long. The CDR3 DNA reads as TGTGCCAGCAGCCCCGGGACAGGGGTGTTCCGTTCACCCCTCCACTTT. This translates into CASSPGTGVFRSPLHF.

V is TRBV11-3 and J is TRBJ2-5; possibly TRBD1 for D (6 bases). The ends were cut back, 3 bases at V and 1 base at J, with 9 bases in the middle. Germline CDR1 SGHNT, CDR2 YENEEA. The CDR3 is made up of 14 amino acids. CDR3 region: CASSLGAVQETQYF. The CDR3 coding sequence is TGTGCCAGCAGCTTGGGGGCAGTCCAAGAGACCCAGTACTTC.

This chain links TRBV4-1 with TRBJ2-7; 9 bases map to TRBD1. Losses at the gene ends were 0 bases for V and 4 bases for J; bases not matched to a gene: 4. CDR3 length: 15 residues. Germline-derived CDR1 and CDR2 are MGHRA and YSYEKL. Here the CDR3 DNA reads TGCGCCAGCAGCCAAGACATGGACAGGGGTTACGAGCAGTACTTC. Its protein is CASSQDMDRGYEQYF.

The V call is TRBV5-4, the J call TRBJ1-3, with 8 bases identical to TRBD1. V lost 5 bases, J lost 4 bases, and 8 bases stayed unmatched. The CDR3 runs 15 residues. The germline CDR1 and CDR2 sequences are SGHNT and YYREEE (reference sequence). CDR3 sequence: CASSRQGAKGNTIYF. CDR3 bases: TGTGCCAGCAGTCGCCAGGGGGCTAAGGGAAACACCATATATTTT.

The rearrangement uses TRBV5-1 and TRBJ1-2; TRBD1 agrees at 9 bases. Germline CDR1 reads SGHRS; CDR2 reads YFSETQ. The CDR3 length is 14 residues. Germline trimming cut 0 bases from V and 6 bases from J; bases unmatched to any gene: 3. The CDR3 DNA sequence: TGCGCCAGCAGCTTGGGACAGGGGGTGGATGGCTACACCTTC. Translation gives CASSLGQGVDGYTF.

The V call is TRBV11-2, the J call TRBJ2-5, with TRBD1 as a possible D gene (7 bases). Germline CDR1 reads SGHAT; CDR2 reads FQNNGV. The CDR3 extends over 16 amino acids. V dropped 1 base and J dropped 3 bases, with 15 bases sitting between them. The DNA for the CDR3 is TGTGCCAGCAGCTTAGTGGCAGGGGGGATAAAAGAGACCCAGTACTTC. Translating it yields CASSLVAGGIKETQYF.

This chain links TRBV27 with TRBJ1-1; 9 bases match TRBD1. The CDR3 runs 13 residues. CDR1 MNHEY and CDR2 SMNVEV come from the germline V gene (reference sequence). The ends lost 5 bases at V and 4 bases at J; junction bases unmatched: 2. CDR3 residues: CASSVTGGTEAFF. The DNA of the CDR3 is TGTGCCAGCAGTGTGACAGGGGGCACTGAAGCTTTCTTT.

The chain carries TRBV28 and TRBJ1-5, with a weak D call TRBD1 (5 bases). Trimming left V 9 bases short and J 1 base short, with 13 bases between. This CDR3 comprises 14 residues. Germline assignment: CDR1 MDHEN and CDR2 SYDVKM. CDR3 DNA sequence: TGTGCCAGTTTTGCGGGGGAGAGCAATCAGCCCCAGCATTTT. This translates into CASFAGESNQPQHF. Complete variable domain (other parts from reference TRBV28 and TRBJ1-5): DVKVTQSSRYLVKRTGEKVFLECVQDMDHENMFWYRQDPGLGLRLIYFSYDVKMKEKGDIPEGYSVSREKKERFSLILESASTNQTSMYLCASFAGESNQPQHFGDGTRLSIL.

In DNA, the CDR3 is TGTGCCAGCTCACAGGGGGCGCCAATAGATACGCAGTATTTT. Its translation is CASSQGAPIDTQYF. This chain links TRBV18 with TRBJ2-3; TRBD1 matches 7 bases. With 4 bases clipped from V and 5 bases from J, the junction kept 6 bases outside the gene matches. The length of the CDR3 is 14 residues. The germline CDR1 and CDR2 sequences are KGHSH and LQKENI. The variable domain in full, completed from reference TRBV18 and TRBJ2-3, reads NAGVMQNPRHLVRRRGQEARLRCSPMKGHSHVYWYRQLPEEGLKFMVYLQKENIIDESGMPKERFSAEFPKEGPSILRIQQVVRGDSAAYFCASSQGAPIDTQYFGPGTRLTVL.

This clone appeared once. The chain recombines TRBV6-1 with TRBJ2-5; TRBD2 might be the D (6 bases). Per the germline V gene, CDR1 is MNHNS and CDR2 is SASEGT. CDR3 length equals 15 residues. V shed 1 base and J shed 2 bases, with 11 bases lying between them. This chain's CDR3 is CASSEDVAGQETQYF. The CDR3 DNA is TGTGCCAGCAGTGAAGACGTGGCGGGACAAGAGACCCAGTACTTC.

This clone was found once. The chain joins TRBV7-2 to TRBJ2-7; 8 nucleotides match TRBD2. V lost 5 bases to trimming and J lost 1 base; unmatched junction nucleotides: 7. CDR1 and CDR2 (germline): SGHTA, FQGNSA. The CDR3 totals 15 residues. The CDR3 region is CASSRGGTLSYEQYF. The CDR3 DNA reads TGTGCCAGCAGCCGGGGGGGGACTCTTTCCTACGAGCAGTACTTC.

CDR3 DNA sequence: TGTGCCAGCAGATGGGGCGGCTACGAGCAGTACTTC. Its translation is CASRWGGYEQYF. The V call is TRBV2, the J call TRBJ2-7; a weak D match, TRBD1 (5 bases). CDR3 size: 12 residues. V was shortened by 6 bases and J by 3 bases, with 9 bases between the two germline ends. Germline CDR1 SNHLY, CDR2 FYNNEI. Using reference TRBV2 and TRBJ2-7 for the parts outside the CDR3, the full variable domain is EPEVTQTPSHQVTQMGQEVILRCVPISNHLYFYWYRQILGQKVEFLVSFYNNEISEKSEIFDDQFSVERPDGSNFTLKIRSTKLEDSAMYFCASRWGGYEQYFGPGTRLTVT.

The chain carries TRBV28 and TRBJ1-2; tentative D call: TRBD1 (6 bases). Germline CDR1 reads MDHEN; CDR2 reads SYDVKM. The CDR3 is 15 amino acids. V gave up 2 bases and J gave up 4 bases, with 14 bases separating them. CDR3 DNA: TGTGCCAGCAGTTTAACGTTTGGGGGGGCCTATGGCTACACCTTC. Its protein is CASSLTFGGAYGYTF.

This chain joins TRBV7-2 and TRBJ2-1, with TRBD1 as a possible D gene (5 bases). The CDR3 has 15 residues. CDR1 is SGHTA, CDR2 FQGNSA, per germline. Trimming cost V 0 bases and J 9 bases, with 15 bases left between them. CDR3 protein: CASSLAGLGVSEQFF. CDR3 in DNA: TGTGCCAGCAGCTTAGCGGGATTAGGGGTAAGTGAGCAGTTCTTC. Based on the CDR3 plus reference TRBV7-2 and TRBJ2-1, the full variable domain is GAGVSQSPSNKVTEKGKDVELRCDPISGHTALYWYRQSLGQGLEFLIYFQGNSAPDKSGLPSDRFSAERTGGSVSTLTIQRTQQEDSAVYLCASSLAGLGVSEQFFGPGTRLTVL.

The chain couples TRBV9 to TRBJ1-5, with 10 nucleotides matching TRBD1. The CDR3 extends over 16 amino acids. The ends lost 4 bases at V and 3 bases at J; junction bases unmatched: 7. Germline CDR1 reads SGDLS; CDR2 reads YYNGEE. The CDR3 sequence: CASSPGTGALNQPQHF. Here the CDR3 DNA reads TGTGCCAGCAGCCCCGGGACAGGGGCCCTCAATCAGCCCCAGCATTTT.

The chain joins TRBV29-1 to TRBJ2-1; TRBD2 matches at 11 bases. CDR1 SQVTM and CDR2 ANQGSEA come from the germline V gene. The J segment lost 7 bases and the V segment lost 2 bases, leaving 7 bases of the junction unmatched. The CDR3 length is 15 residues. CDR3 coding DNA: TGCAGCGTTGAAAGTCTAGCGGGAGGATGGAATGAGCAGTTCTTC. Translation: CSVESLAGGWNEQFF.

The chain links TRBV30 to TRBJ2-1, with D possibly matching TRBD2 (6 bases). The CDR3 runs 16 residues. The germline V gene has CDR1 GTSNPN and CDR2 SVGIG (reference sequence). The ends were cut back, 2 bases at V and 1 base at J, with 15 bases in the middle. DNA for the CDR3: TGTGCCTGGAGTTTTAGAAGCGGGCGGTCCTACAATGAGCAGTTCTTC. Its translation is CAWSFRSGRSYNEQFF. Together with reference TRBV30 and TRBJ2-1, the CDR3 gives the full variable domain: SQTIHQWPATLVQPVGSPLSLECTVEGTSNPNLYWYRQAAGRGLQLLFYSVGIGQISSEVPQNLSASRPQDRQFILSSKKLLLSDSGFYLCAWSFRSGRSYNEQFFGPGTRLTVL.

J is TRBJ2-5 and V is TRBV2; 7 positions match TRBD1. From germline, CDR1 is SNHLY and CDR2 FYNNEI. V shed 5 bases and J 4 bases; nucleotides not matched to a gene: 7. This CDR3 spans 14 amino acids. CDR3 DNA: TGTGCCAGCAGTCTACAGGGGCAAGGAGAGACCCAGTACTTC. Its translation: CASSLQGQGETQYF.

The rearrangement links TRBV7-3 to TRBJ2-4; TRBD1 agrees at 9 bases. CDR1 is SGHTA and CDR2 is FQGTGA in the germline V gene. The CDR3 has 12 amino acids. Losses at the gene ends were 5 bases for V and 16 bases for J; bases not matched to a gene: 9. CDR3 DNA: TGTGCCAGCAGCGACGGGACAGGGATTCGCTACTTC. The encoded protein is CASSDGTGIRYF.

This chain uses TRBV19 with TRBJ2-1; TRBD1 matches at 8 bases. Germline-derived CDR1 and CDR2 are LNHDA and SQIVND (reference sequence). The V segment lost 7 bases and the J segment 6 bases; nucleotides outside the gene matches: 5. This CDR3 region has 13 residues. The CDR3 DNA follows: TGTGCCAGTATGGACAGGGAAAGCAATGAGCAGTTCTTC. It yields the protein CASMDRESNEQFF.

CDR3 in amino acids: CATSSDRGGSTEAFF. The DNA for the CDR3 is TGTGCCACCAGCAGCGACAGGGGCGGATCTACTGAAGCTTTCTTT. The chain links TRBV15 to TRBJ1-1, with 8 bases that match TRBD1. The CDR3 totals 15 residues. V trimming: 3 bases; J trimming: 5 bases; junction bases outside the gene matches: 8. Germline V CDR1 and CDR2: LNHNV, YYDKDF (reference sequence).

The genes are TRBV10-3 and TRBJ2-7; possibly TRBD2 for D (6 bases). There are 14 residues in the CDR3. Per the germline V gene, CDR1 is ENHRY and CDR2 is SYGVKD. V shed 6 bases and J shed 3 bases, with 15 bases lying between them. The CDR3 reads CAISPPGTVYEQYF. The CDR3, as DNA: TGTGCCATCAGCCCCCCAGGGACTGTCTACGAGCAGTACTTC.

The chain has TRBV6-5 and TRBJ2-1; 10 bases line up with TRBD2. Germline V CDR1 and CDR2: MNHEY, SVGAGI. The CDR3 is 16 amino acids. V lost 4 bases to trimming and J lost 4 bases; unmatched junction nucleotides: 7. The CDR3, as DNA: TGTGCCAGCAGTTCCCCCCTGACTAGCGGGTACAATGAGCAGTTCTTC. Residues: CASSSPLTSGYNEQFF.

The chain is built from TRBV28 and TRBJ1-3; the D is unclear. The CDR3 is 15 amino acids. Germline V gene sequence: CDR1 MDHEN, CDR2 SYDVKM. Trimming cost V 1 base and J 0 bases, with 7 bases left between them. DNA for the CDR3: TGTGCCAGCAGTTTATCCGAACACTCTGGAAACACCATATATTTT. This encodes CASSLSEHSGNTIYF.